Each of the 26 T cell receptor beta chains below was sequenced from the same sample in a study of T cells after yellow fever vaccination. MiXCR was run by TCRdb on the 5' RACE reads, yielding one entry per CDR3 protein. The sample consists of about 630,000 distinct CDR3 sequences, more than 9% of them appearing once. The sample consisted of PBMCs, taken on the day of the yellow fever booster vaccination. These receptors were taken from a man in his thirties or forties who received the YFV17D yellow fever vaccine.

This clonotype has more than one count but fewer than ten. The genes are TRBV20-1 and TRBJ1-2; no definite D call. Germline V lookup: CDR1 DFQATT, CDR2 SNEGSKA (reference sequence). The CDR3 spans 15 residues. V was trimmed by 3 bases and J by 5 bases, leaving 19 bases between them. The CDR3 sequence is CSASFLPGQAYGYTF. The DNA for the CDR3 is TGCAGTGCTAGCTTCCTACCGGGCCAAGCATATGGCTACACCTTC.

Here the CDR3 DNA reads TGCGCCAGCAGCCAGGTACCGGGACTAGCGGGAGGGCCGGATACGCAGTATTTT. Protein product: CASSQVPGLAGGPDTQYF. The chain combines TRBV4-3 with TRBJ2-3, with TRBD2 matching over 16 bases. Trimming cost V 3 bases and J 6 bases; bases outside gene matches: 9. The CDR3 covers 18 residues. Per germline, CDR1 LGHNA and CDR2 YSLEER.

This clonotype was seen more than once but under ten times. This chain joins TRBV6-1 and TRBJ1-6; 7 bases are a match to TRBD1. V shed 4 bases and J 9 bases; nucleotides not matched to a gene: 6. Germline lookup yields CDR1 MNHNS and CDR2 SASEGT. The CDR3 consists of 14 residues. The CDR3 loop is CASSGQGWSSPLHF. In nucleotides, the CDR3 is TGTGCCAGCAGTGGACAGGGATGGAGTTCACCCCTCCACTTT.

This chain connects TRBV5-6 to TRBJ1-5; D is possibly TRBD1 (5 bases). Germline V gene lookup returns CDR1 SGHDT and CDR2 YYEEEE. The CDR3 contains 14 residues. Trimming cost V 1 base and J 9 bases, with 14 bases left between them. Here the CDR3 DNA reads TGTGCCAGCAGCTTGTCCCAGGGCCCGGTGCCCCAGCATTTT. This codes for CASSLSQGPVPQHF.

The V and J genes are TRBV7-2 and TRBJ2-5, with D tentatively TRBD1 (6 bases). Germline V gene data show CDR1 as SGHTA and CDR2 as FQGNSA. This CDR3 spans 16 amino acids. Trimming took 1 base from V and 5 from J, leaving 17 bases between them. Here the CDR3 reads CASSLVAGVAVETQYF. DNA for the CDR3: TGTGCCAGCAGCTTAGTAGCAGGGGTTGCTGTGGAGACCCAGTACTTC.

The chain employs TRBV6-2 or TRBV6-3 and TRBJ2-5; 14 bases agree with TRBD2. Germline CDR1 MNHEY, CDR2 SVGEGT. CDR3 length: 15 amino acids. V lost 8 bases, J lost 4 bases, and 6 bases stayed unmatched. The CDR3 DNA sequence: TGTGCCAGCTCCGGGACTAGCGGGAGTTCAGAGACCCAGTACTTC. Encoded protein: CASSGTSGSSETQYF.

This clonotype was detected only a few times. This sequence joins TRBV4-3 and TRBJ2-1, with TRBD2 matching over 10 bases. The germline gives CDR1 LGHNA, CDR2 YSLEER. Trimming cost V 1 base and J 8 bases; bases outside gene matches: 5. The CDR3 length is 15 residues. The CDR3 protein is CASSQVAGGGDEQFF. Here the CDR3 DNA reads TGCGCCAGCAGCCAAGTAGCGGGAGGAGGCGATGAGCAGTTCTTC.

In its sample, this clonotype was seen a few times. The rearrangement joins TRBV28 to TRBJ2-5, with D hard to call. Trimming pared 2 bases from V and 2 bases from J, leaving 9 bases between. The CDR3 has 14 residues. Germline CDR1 reads MDHEN; CDR2 reads SYDVKM. The CDR3 loop is CASSLMGLQETQYF. CDR3 DNA sequence: TGTGCCAGCAGTTTAATGGGCCTGCAAGAGACCCAGTACTTC.

This clonotype was recorded many times. The rearrangement joins TRBV19 to TRBJ1-4, with D possibly TRBD1 on 5 matching bases. Trimming shortened V by 5 bases and J by 0 bases, and 7 bases separated the two germline ends. From germline, CDR1 is LNHDA and CDR2 SQIVND (reference sequence). The CDR3 is made up of 14 amino acids. The CDR3 protein is CASSWGTTNEKLFF. As DNA, the CDR3 is TGTGCCAGTAGTTGGGGGACAACTAATGAAAAACTGTTTTTT.

This clonotype came up a few times. V and J are TRBV11-2 and TRBJ2-3; D might be TRBD1 (5 bases). Trimming stripped 1 base from V and 10 bases from J, with 21 bases between. The V gene's germline CDR1 is SGHAT and CDR2 FQNNGV. This CDR3 spans 16 amino acids. The CDR3 is CASSLAQGLGHIAQYF. The CDR3, as DNA: TGTGCCAGCAGCTTAGCCCAGGGCCTCGGGCATATTGCGCAGTATTTT.

This clonotype came up a few times. The rearrangement links TRBV19 to TRBJ1-5, with 9 nucleotides matching TRBD1. Germline CDR1 and CDR2: LNHDA and SQIVND (reference sequence). The length of the CDR3 is 17 residues. Trimming removed 0 bases from V and 6 bases from J; junction bases left unmatched: 9. The CDR3 here is CASSIDPLTGGGQPQHF. The CDR3, as DNA: TGTGCCAGTAGTATAGATCCTTTGACAGGGGGTGGTCAGCCCCAGCATTTT.

The chain employs TRBV7-8 and TRBJ1-2; 8 bases match TRBD1. The CDR3 length is 14 residues. Germline values: CDR1 SGHVS, CDR2 FQNEAQ. V trimming: 5 bases; J trimming: 6 bases; junction bases outside the gene matches: 8. CDR3 in amino acids: CASSRDRRTDGYTF. CDR3 coding DNA: TGTGCCAGCAGCCGGGACAGGCGGACTGATGGCTACACCTTC.

This clonotype has a count of ten or more. The chain couples TRBV5-1 to TRBJ2-7; the D gene is possibly TRBD1 (6 bases). Trimming left V 0 bases short and J 0 bases short, with 10 bases between. There are 15 residues in the CDR3. Germline CDR1 and CDR2: SGHRS and YFSETQ. CDR3 sequence (DNA): TGCGCCAGCAGCTTGGAGGACAGTTTCTCCTACGAGCAGTACTTC. The encoded protein is CASSLEDSFSYEQYF.

Only a few counts were recorded for this clonotype. The CDR3 sequence is CASSSLAGVRNEQYF. The CDR3 nucleotides are TGTGCCAGCAGCTCCTTAGCGGGAGTGAGGAACGAGCAGTACTTC. This chain uses TRBV7-9 with TRBJ2-7, with 9 bases that match TRBD2. The CDR3 consists of 15 residues. Germline CDR1 is SEHNR and CDR2 is FQNEAQ (reference sequence). V was pared by 4 bases and J by 5 bases, with 9 bases of the junction left unmatched. Combining the CDR3 with reference TRBV7-9 and TRBJ2-7 gives the whole variable domain DTGVSQNPRHKITKRGQNVTFRCDPISEHNRLYWYRQTLGQGPEFLTYFQNEAQLEKSRLLSDRFSAERPKGSFSTLEIQRTEQGDSAMYLCASSSLAGVRNEQYFGPGTRLTVT.

The chain couples TRBV6-1 to TRBJ1-1; D is unresolved. The CDR3 covers 15 residues. Germline CDR1 is MNHNS and CDR2 is SASEGT. V lost 7 bases to trimming and J lost 6 bases, with 21 bases between them. CDR3 sequence (DNA): TGTGCCAGCAAGGGCTGGCAGGTCGTAACGGCTGAAGCTTTCTTT. Translating gives CASKGWQVVTAEAFF.

This clonotype was seen a few times. The chain recombines TRBV4-3 with TRBJ2-3; 10 positions match TRBD2. With 3 bases clipped from V and 6 bases from J, the junction kept 12 bases outside the gene matches. Germline CDR1 reads LGHNA; CDR2 reads YSLEER. This CDR3 contains 17 residues. The CDR3 loop reads CASSQVSSGGLGDTQYF. CDR3 bases: TGCGCCAGCAGCCAGGTCTCTAGCGGGGGCCTCGGGGATACGCAGTATTTT.

This clonotype was counted a few times. The chain links TRBV6-5 to TRBJ2-3; 9 nucleotides align to TRBD2. CDR1 is MNHEY, CDR2 SVGAGI, per germline. The V and J ends lost 2 bases and 7 bases, in that order; junction bases with no gene match: 10. The CDR3 runs 16 residues. In DNA, the CDR3 is TGTGCCAGCAGTTACGGTGTGCGGGAGGGTCTGCATACGCAGTATTTT. It encodes CASSYGVREGLHTQYF.

Ten or more counts support this clonotype. This chain connects TRBV30 to TRBJ2-1; 8 bases line up with TRBD1. CDR3 size: 12 residues. From germline, CDR1 is GTSNPN and CDR2 SVGIG (reference sequence). Trimming removed 4 bases from V and 11 bases from J; junction bases left unmatched: 7. CDR3 in amino acids: CAWNPGQGKQFF. The CDR3 DNA is TGTGCCTGGAATCCCGGACAGGGAAAGCAGTTCTTC.

This clonotype was seen a few times. This chain joins TRBV20-1 and TRBJ2-3; maybe TRBD2 (5 bases). CDR1 and CDR2 from the germline V gene are DFQATT and SNEGSKA (reference sequence). The length of the CDR3 is 15 residues. V was trimmed by 3 bases and J by 1 base, leaving 14 bases between them. The CDR3 spells CSARSAGLGTDTQYF. The CDR3 DNA reads TGCAGTGCTAGGAGTGCGGGCCTCGGCACAGATACGCAGTATTTT.

In this sample, this clonotype turned up once. This chain connects TRBV28 to TRBJ2-5; possible D gene TRBD2, 5 bases. CDR3 length: 15 residues. Deletions cut 4 bases from V and 2 bases from J, with 14 bases between. Germline CDR1 reads MDHEN; CDR2 reads SYDVKM. DNA for the CDR3: TGTGCCAGCAGTTCCACCGGGATCCAACAAGAGACCCAGTACTTC. Translating gives CASSSTGIQQETQYF.

This clonotype was detected only a few times. The chain couples TRBV24-1 to TRBJ1-5, with a tentative D call TRBD1 (5 bases). The CDR3 runs 13 residues. Germline CDR1 is KGHDR and CDR2 is SFDVKD. V was trimmed by 2 bases and J by 4 bases, leaving 5 bases between them. In DNA form, the CDR3 reads TGTGCCACCAGTGATTGGGGGAATCAGCCCCAGCATTTT. Protein sequence: CATSDWGNQPQHF.

This clonotype showed up just a few times. V and J are TRBV5-5 and TRBJ2-3, with no clear D. Germline lookup yields CDR1 SGHKS and CDR2 YYEKEE (reference sequence). V lost 0 bases to trimming and J lost 1 base, with 12 bases between them. The CDR3 contains 16 residues. CDR3 sequence: CASSLVYEIRTDTQYF. The CDR3 coding sequence is TGTGCCAGCAGCTTGGTTTACGAGATTCGCACAGATACGCAGTATTTT.

This clonotype has a handful of counts. V gene TRBV12-3 or TRBV12-4 combines with J gene TRBJ1-1, with D hard to call. The CDR3 runs 12 residues. The V and J ends lost 6 bases and 4 bases respectively, with 9 bases between them. In DNA, the CDR3 is TGTGCCAGCAGGGGGTCCGGCACTGAAGCTTTCTTT. This translates into CASRGSGTEAFF.

This clonotype was recorded a few times. The J gene is TRBJ2-7, the V gene TRBV19, with a tentative D call TRBD2 (5 bases). The germline V gene encodes CDR1 LNHDA and CDR2 SQIVND (reference sequence). V dropped 3 bases and J dropped 0 bases, with 12 bases sitting between them. The CDR3 contains 15 residues. CDR3 nucleotides: TGTGCCAGTAGTATCCCCAGCGGTACCTCCTACGAGCAGTACTTC. This gives the protein CASSIPSGTSYEQYF.

In its sample, this clonotype was seen a few times. This rearrangement joins TRBV12-3 or TRBV12-4 to TRBJ2-2; TRBD2 is a possible D gene (7 bases). Trimming cost V 5 bases and J 6 bases, with 16 bases left between them. This CDR3 has 15 residues. The CDR3, as DNA: TGTGCCAGCAGTCTCGTGGGGGGGCTCGCCGGGGAGCTGTTTTTT. Translating it yields CASSLVGGLAGELFF.

The chain recombines TRBV12-3 or TRBV12-4 with TRBJ2-7; D gene uncertain. V was trimmed by 5 bases and J by 4 bases, leaving 15 bases between them. The CDR3 has 14 residues. CDR3 DNA sequence: TGTGCCAGCAGTGTCGAGGACGGGCGTTACGAGCAGTACTTC. Its protein product is CASSVEDGRYEQYF.